The clone carrying this T cell receptor beta chain was counted ten times or more. The target antigen is unknown. These data belong to a study of early T cells in non-severe SARS-CoV-2 infection. Turning to the study itself: Whole-blood bulk RNA, unsorted, was sequenced, and chains were unpaired.

Germline V gene data show CDR1 as SEHNR and CDR2 as FQNEAQ (reference sequence). This CDR3 is built from 14 residues. V lost 0 bases and J 4 bases, leaving 7 bases between the germline ends. Unique molecular identifiers were added to individual cDNA molecules. TCRdb re-called the 5' RACE reads through MiXCR, storing one row per CDR3 protein. The profile shows tens of thousands of distinct CDR3 sequences, 13% of them singletons. Findings and limits, study-wide: In VDJdb matching, anti-spike CD8 responses were favored while private and CD4 specificities went missing.

The receptor was isolated from an adult who was a healthcare worker with PCR-confirmed SARS-CoV-2 infection or an uninfected control (not recorded which). The sequenced sample consisted of whole blood. The chain couples TRBV7-9 to TRBJ2-1, with D uncertain. Here the CDR3 DNA reads TGTGCCAGCAGCTTAGCTCGCGGATACAATGAGCAGTTCTTC. Amino acids: CASSLARGYNEQFF.